This T cell receptor beta chain was captured by sequencing in a study of blood T cell repertoires in COVID-19 (dated by TCRdb to 2020 to 2021). Some background on the complete study: Samples from collaborators originated in the United States, Italy and Spain and spanned both the acute and convalescent phases of COVID-19. A de-identified subject ID, COVID-19 status, age in years and sex were almost always included in the sample metadata. Where available, HLA class I and class II types were obtained from metadata supplied by the sample provider rather than from assay-based typing. The prospective study material was composed of cDNA or gDNA derived from T cells, B-cell-depleted T cells, or PBMCs. The samples were drawn from the first 160 participants of the ongoing ImmuneRACE study and from under 1,500 subjects provided by 6 global collaborators. The repertoires were released in a freely available public database meant as a resource for research on the immune response to SARS-CoV-2. The dataset comprised deeply sampled blood TCRbeta repertoires from subjects exposed to, actively infected with, or recovered from COVID-19. What the study reported, not specific to this receptor: Clinical and demographic metadata were provided uncurated, with the amount varying by source and participant.

The CDR3 has 15 amino acids, counting the end cysteine and phenylalanine. Only the CDR3 DNA stays, 45 bases, in frame from base 1. Via the germline V gene (reference sequence), CDR1 is SEHNR and CDR2 FQNEAQ. V is cut back by 8 bases and J by 9 bases, with 15 bases in the junction unmatched. TCRbeta CDR3 regions were amplified from genomic DNA using the immunoSEQ Assay, a bias-controlled multiplex PCR. The authors processed their data as follows. Nucleated cell counts per sample were estimated from amplification of reference gene primers within the assay. To quantify the absolute abundance of each unique TCRbeta CDR3 rearrangement, sequence reads were collapsed and filtered. For each sample, productive Simpson clonality was calculated as the square root of Simpson's diversity index across productive rearrangements. TCRdb limited this immuneACCESS table to in-frame rearrangements with V and J called. A share of clones is missing; checked studies link under half to unresolved V genes, and the rest is unexplained. V and J calls and clone size come straight from that table; D and trimming were deduced from the DNA. Counted in this sample were under 200,000 clones; more than 75% of them appeared once. The ten largest make up 2% to 2.5% of the sample.

A second Seattle source provided samples from volunteer blood donors who had recovered from COVID-19. Each collaborating institution followed its own protocols to collect whole blood in K2EDTA tubes. For TCRbeta analysis, collaborators shipped samples as frozen whole blood, isolated PBMCs, or DNA extracted from either of those sample types. A note on this clone: There is no known antigen for this receptor. No clone much larger than this one lies a single base away; base qualities are absent.

The material sequenced was peripheral blood. Rearrangement joined TRBV7-9 to TRBJ1-3, and TRBD1 aligns with 8 junction nucleotides. The TCR was taken from a man aged 50 to 59 who had recovered from COVID-19. For the CDR3, the sequence is CASARGQVAEGTIYF. The nucleotide sequence reads as follows: TGTGCCAGCGCTAGGGGACAGGTGGCGGAAGGCACCATATATTTT.